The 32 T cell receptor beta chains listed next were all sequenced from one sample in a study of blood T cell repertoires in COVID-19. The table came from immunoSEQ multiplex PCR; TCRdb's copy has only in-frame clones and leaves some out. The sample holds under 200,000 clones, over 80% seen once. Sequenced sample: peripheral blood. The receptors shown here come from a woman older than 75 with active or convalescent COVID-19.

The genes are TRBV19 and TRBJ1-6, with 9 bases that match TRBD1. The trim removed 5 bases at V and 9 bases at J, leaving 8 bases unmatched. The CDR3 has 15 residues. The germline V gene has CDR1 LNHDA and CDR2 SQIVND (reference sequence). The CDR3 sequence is CASSSGQGQASPLHF. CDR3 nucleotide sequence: TGTGCCAGTAGTTCAGGACAGGGGCAAGCTTCACCCCTCCACTTT. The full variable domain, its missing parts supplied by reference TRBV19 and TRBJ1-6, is DGGITQSPKYLFRKEGQNVTLSCEQNLNHDAMYWYRQDPGQGLRLIYYSQIVNDFQKGDIAEGYSVSREKKESFPLTVTSAQKNPTAFYLCASSSGQGQASPLHFGNGTRLTVT.

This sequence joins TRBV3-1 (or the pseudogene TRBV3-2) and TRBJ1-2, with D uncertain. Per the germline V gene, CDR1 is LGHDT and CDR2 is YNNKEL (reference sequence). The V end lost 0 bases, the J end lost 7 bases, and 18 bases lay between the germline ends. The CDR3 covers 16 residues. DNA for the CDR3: TGTGCCAGCAGCCAAGATAAGAGGGCCCGGTACTGTGGCTACACCTTC. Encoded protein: CASSQDKRARYCGYTF.

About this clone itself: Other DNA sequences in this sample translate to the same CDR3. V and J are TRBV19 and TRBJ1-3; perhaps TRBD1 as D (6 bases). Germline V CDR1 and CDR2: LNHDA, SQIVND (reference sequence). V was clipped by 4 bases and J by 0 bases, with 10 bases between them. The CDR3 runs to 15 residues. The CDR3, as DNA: TGTGCCAGTAGTAGACAGGTTTCCTCTGGAAACACCATATATTTT. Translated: CASSRQVSSGNTIYF.

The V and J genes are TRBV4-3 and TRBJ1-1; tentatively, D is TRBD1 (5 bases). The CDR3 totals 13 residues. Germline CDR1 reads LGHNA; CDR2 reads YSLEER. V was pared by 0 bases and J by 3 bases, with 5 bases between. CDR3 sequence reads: CASSQDRDTEAFF. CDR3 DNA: TGCGCCAGCAGCCAAGACAGGGACACTGAAGCTTTCTTT.

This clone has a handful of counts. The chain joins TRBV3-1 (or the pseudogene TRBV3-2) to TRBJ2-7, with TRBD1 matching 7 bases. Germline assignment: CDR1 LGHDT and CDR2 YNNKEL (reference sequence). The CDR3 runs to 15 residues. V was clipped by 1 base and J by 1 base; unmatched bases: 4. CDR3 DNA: TGTGCCAGCAGCCAAGTCTCGGGACAGTCCTACGAGCAGTACTTC. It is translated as CASSQVSGQSYEQYF.

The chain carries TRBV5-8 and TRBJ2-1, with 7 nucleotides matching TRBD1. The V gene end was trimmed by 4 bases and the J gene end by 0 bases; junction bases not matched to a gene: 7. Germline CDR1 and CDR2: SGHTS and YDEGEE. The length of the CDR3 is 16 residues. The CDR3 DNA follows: TGTGCCAGCAGCGCAGACAGGGTCATCTCCTACAATGAGCAGTTCTTC. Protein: CASSADRVISYNEQFF.

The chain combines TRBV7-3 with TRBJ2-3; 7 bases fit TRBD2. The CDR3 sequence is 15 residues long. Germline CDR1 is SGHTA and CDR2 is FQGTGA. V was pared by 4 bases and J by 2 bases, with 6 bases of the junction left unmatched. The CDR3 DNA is TGTGCCAGCAGCTGGGGAAGCGGGATCACAGATACGCAGTATTTT. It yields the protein CASSWGSGITDTQYF.

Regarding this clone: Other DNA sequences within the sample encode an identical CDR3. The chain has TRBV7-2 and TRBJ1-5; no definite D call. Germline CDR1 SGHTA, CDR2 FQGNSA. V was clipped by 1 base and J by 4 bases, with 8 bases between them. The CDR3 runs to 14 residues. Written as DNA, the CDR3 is TGTGCCAGCAGCTTAGATGGCAGGAATCAGCCCCAGCATTTT. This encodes CASSLDGRNQPQHF. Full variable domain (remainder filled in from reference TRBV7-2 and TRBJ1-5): GAGVSQSPSNKVTEKGKDVELRCDPISGHTALYWYRQSLGQGLEFLIYFQGNSAPDKSGLPSDRFSAERTGGSVSTLTIQRTQQEDSAVYLCASSLDGRNQPQHFGDGTRLSIL.

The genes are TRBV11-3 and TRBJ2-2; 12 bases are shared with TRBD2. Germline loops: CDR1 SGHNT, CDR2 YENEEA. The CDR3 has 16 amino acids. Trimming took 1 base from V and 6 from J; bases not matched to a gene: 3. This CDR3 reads CASSLATSGGAGELFF. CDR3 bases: TGTGCCAGCAGCTTAGCGACTAGCGGGGGTGCCGGGGAGCTGTTTTTT.

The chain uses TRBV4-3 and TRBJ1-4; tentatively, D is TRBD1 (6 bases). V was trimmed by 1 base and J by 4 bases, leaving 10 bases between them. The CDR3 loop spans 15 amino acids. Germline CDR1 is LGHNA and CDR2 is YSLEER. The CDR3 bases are TGCGCCAGCAGCCAAGGAACAGGGCTTAATGAAAAACTGTTTTTT. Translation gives CASSQGTGLNEKLFF.

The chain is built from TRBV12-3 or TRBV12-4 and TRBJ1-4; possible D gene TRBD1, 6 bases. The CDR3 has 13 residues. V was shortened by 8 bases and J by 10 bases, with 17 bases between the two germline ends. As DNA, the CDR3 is TGTGCCAGCCGGCAGTTGGGGGCAGGAAAACTGTTTTTT. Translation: CASRQLGAGKLFF.

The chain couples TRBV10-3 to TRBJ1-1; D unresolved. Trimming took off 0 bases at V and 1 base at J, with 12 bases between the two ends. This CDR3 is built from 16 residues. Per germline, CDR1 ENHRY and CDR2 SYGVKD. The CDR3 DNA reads TGTGCCATCAGTGAGTCCGTGGCAGGCTCGAACACTGAAGCTTTCTTT. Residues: CAISESVAGSNTEAFF.

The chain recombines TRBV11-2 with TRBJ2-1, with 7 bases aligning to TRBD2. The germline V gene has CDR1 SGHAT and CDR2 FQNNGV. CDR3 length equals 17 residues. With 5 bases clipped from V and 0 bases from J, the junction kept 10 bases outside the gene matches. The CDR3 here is CASSLETSLGSYNEQFF. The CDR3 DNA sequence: TGTGCCAGCAGCCTCGAGACTAGCCTTGGCTCCTACAATGAGCAGTTCTTC.

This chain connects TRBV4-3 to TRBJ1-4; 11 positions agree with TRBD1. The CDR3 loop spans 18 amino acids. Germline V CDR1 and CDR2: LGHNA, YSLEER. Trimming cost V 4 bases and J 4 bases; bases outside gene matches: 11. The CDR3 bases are TGCGCCAGCAGCCCTAAGCTCGGGACAGGGGGTTTTAATGAAAAACTGTTTTTT. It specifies CASSPKLGTGGFNEKLFF.

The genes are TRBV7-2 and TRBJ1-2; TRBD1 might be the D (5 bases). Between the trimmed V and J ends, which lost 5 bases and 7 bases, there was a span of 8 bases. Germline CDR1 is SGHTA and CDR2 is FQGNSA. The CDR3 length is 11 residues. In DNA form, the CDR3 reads TGTGCCAGCAGCATCAGGGTTGGCTACACCTTC. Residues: CASSIRVGYTF.

The CDR3: CASSQDPTSGVLTKNIQYF. Written as DNA, the CDR3 is TGCGCCAGCAGCCAAGACCCCACTAGCGGGGTATTAACCAAAAACATTCAGTACTTC. The V and J genes are TRBV4-3 and TRBJ2-4, with TRBD2 matching over 10 bases. Germline-derived CDR1 and CDR2 are LGHNA and YSLEER. This CDR3 contains 19 residues. Trimming cost V 0 bases and J 2 bases; bases outside gene matches: 10.

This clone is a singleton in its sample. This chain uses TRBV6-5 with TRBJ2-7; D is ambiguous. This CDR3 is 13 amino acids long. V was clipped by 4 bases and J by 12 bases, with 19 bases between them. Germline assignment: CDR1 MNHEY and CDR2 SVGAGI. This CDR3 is CASSSSDLPVRYF. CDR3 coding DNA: TGTGCCAGCAGTTCTTCCGACTTGCCCGTTCGGTACTTC.

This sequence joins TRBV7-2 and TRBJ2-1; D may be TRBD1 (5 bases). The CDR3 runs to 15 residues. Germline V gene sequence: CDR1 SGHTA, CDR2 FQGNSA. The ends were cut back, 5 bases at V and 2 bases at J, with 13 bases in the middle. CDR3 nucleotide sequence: TGTGCCAGCAGCCCCGCCTGGGGCCCCTACAATGAGCAGTTCTTC. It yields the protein CASSPAWGPYNEQFF.

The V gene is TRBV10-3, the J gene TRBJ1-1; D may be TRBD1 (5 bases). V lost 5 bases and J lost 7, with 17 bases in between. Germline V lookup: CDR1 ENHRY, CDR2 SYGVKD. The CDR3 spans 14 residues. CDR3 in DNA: TGTGCCATCAGTCCGTTCTGGCAGGGCCATGAAGCTTTCTTT. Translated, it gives CAISPFWQGHEAFF.

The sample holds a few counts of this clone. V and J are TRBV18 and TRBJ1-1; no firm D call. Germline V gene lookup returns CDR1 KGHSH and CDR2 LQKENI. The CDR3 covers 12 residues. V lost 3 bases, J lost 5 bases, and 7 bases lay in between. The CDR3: CASSPLVTEAFF. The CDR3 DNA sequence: TGTGCCAGCTCACCCCTTGTAACTGAAGCTTTCTTT. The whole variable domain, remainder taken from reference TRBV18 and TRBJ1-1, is NAGVMQNPRHLVRRRGQEARLRCSPMKGHSHVYWYRQLPEEGLKFMVYLQKENIIDESGMPKERFSAEFPKEGPSILRIQQVVRGDSAAYFCASSPLVTEAFFGQGTRLTVV.

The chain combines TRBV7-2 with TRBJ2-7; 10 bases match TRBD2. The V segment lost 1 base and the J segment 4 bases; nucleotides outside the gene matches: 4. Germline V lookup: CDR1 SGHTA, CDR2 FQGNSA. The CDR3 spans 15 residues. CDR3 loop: CASSLGTSGSYEQYF. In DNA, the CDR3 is TGTGCCAGCAGCTTAGGGACTAGCGGATCGTACGAGCAGTACTTC.

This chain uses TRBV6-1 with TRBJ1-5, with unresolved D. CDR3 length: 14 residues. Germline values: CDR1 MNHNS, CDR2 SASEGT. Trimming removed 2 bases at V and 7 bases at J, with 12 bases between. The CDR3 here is CASSEPGVGQPQHF. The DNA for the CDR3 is TGTGCCAGCAGTGAACCCGGGGTGGGACAGCCCCAGCATTTT.

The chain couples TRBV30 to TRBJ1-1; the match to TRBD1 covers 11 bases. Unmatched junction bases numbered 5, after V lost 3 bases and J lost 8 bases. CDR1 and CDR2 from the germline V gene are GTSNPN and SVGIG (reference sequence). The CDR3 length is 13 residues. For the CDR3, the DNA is TGTGCCTGGAGAGGACAGGGGGCGATGGAAGCTTTCTTT. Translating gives CAWRGQGAMEAFF.

CDR3 region: CASRGQGNTGELFF. CDR3 sequence (DNA): TGCGCCAGCCGCGGACAGGGGAATACCGGGGAGCTGTTTTTT. The chain joins TRBV4-1 to TRBJ2-2; 9 nucleotides line up with TRBD1. The V and J ends lost 8 bases and 5 bases, in that order; junction bases with no gene match: 6. The CDR3 is 14 residues long. From germline, CDR1 is MGHRA and CDR2 YSYEKL.

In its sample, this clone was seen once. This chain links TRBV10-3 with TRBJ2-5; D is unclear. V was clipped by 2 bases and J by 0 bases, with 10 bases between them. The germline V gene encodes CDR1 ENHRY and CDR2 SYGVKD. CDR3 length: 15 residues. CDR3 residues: CAISENLEYQETQYF. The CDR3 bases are TGTGCCATCAGTGAGAATTTGGAGTACCAAGAGACCCAGTACTTC.

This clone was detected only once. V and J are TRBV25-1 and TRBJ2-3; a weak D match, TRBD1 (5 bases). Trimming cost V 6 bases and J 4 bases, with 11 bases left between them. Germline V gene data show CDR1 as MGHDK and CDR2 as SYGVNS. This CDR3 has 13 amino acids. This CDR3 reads CASRQGLPDTQYF. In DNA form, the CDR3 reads TGTGCCAGCAGGCAGGGCCTTCCAGATACGCAGTATTTT.

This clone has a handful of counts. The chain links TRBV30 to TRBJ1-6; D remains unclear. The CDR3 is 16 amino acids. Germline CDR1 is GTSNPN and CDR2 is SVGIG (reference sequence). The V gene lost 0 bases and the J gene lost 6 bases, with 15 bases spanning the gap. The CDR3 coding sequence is TGTGCCTGGAGTGTACTAGTCAACAATCCTAATTCACCCCTCCACTTT. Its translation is CAWSVLVNNPNSPLHF. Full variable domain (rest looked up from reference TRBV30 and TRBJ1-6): SQTIHQWPATLVQPVGSPLSLECTVEGTSNPNLYWYRQAAGRGLQLLFYSVGIGQISSEVPQNLSASRPQDRQFILSSKKLLLSDSGFYLCAWSVLVNNPNSPLHFGNGTRLTVT.

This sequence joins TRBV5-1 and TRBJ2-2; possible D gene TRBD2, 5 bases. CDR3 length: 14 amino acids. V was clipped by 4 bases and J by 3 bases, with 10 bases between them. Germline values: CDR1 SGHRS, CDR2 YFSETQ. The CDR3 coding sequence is TGCGCCAGCAGCGGAGCCGGGGACACCGGGGAGCTGTTTTTT. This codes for CASSGAGDTGELFF.

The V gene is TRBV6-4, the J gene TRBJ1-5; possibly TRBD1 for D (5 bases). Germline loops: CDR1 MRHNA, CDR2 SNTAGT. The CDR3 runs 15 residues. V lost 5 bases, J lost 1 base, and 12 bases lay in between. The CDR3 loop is CASSLQGGSNQPQHF. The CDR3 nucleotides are TGTGCCAGCAGTCTCCAGGGTGGGAGCAATCAGCCCCAGCATTTT.

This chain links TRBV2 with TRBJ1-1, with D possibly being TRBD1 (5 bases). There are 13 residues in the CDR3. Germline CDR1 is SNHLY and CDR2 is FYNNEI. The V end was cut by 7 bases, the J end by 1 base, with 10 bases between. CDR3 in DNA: TGTGCCAGCATCTATACAGGGAACACTGAAGCTTTCTTT. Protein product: CASIYTGNTEAFF.

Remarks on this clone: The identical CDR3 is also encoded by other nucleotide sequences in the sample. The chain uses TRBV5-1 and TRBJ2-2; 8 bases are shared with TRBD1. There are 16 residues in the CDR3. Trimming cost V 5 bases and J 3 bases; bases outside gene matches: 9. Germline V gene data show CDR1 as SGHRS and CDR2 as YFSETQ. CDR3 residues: CASSLVQGADTGELFF. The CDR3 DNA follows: TGCGCCAGCAGTCTCGTCCAGGGGGCCGACACCGGGGAGCTGTTTTTT.

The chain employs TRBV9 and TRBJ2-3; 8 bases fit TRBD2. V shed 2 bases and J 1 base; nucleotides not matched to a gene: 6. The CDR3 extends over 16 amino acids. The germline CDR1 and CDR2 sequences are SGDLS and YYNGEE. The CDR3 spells CASSVGGGQRTDTQYF. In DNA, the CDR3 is TGTGCCAGCAGCGTTGGCGGGGGGCAGCGCACAGATACGCAGTATTTT.